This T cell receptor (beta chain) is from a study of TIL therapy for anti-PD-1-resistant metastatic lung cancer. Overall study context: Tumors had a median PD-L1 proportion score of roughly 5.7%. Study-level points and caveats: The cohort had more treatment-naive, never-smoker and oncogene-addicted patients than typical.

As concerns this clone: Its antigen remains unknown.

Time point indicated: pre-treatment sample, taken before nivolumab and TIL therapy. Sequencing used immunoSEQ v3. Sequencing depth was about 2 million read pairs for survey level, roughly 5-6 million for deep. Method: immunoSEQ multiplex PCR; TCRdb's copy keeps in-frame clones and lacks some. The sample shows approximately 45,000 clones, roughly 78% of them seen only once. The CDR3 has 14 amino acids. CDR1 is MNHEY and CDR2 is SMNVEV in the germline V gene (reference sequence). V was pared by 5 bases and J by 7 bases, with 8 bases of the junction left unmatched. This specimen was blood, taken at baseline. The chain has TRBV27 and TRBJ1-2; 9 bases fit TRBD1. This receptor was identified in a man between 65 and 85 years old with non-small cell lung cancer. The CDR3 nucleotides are TGTGCCAGCAGTCCCTCCGGGACAGGGATTGGCTACACCTTC. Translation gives CASSPSGTGIGYTF.